This T cell receptor beta chain was sequenced for a study of cytomegalovirus exposure and HLA in healthy donors. The study, taken as a whole, reports: Looking again later, the authors saw that most CMV-associated TCR beta chains seemed HLA-restricted.

The germline V and J ends were trimmed by 0 bases and 6 bases, with 7 bases remaining between them. CDR3 length: 13 residues. The V gene's germline CDR1 is SGHRS and CDR2 YFSETQ. The PCR had 60 Vbeta and 13 Jbeta primers. In the study's own analysis: A follow-up analysis tallied approximately 85 million unique TCR beta chains, roughly 11 million shared. The protocol was immunoSEQ multiplex PCR, while the TCRdb copy is restricted to in-frame clones and leaves out a portion. The V and J calls and clone size come from that table; D and trimming were worked out from the DNA. The sample holds roughly 140,000 clones, over 60% seen once. About this clone itself: Its antigen is currently unknown.

This TCR was recovered from a man between 40 and 49 years old in good health and CMV-seropositive. This chain joins TRBV5-1 and TRBJ2-1; no clear D gene. The sequencing sample was made of PBMCs. The CDR3 sequence: CASSLDIGNEQFF. The CDR3, as DNA: TGCGCCAGCAGCTTGGACATTGGCAATGAGCAGTTCTTC.